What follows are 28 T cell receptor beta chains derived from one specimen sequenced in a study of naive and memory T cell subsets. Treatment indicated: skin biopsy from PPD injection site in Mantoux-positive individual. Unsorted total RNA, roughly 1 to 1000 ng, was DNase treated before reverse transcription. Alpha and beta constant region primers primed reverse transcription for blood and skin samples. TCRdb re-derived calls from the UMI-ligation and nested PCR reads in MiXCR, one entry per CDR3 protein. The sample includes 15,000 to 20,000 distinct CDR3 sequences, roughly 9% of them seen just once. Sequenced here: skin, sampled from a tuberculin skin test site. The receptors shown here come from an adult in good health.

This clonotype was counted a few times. CDR3 amino acids: CASSFLAGQQETQYF. The CDR3 nucleotides are TGTGCCAGCAGCTTCCTCGCGGGGCAACAAGAGACCCAGTACTTC. The V gene is TRBV13, the J gene TRBJ2-5, with D perhaps TRBD2 (6 bases). With 3 bases removed from V and 2 bases from J, the gap between germline ends came to 13 bases. The CDR3 covers 15 residues. Germline V gene lookup returns CDR1 PRHDT and CDR2 FYEKMQ (reference sequence).

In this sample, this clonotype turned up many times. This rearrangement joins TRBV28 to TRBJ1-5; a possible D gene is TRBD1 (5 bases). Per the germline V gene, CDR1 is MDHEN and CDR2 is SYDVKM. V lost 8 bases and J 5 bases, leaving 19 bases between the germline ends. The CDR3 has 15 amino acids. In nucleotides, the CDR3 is TGTGCCAGCGATCCGCGAGGGACGTTTGATCAGCCCCAGCATTTT. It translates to CASDPRGTFDQPQHF.

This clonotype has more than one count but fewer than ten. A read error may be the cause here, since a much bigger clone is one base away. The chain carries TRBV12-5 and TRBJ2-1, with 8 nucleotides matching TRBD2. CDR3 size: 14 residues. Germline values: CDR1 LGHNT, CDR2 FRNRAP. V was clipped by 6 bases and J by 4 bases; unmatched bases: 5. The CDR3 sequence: CASGGGAGYNEQFF. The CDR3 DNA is TGTGCTAGTGGCGGGGGGGCCGGTTACAATGAGCAGTTCTTC.

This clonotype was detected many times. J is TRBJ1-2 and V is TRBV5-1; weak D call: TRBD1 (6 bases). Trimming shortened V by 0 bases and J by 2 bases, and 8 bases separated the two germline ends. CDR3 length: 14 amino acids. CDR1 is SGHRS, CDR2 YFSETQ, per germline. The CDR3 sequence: CASSLAGQNYGYTF. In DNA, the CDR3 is TGCGCCAGCAGCTTGGCCGGACAGAACTATGGCTACACCTTC.

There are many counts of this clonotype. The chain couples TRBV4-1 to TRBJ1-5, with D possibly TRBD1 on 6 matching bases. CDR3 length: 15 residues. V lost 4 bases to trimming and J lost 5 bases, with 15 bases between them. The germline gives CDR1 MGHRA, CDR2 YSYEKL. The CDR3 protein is CASSPYGTTYQPQHF. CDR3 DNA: TGCGCCAGCAGCCCCTACGGGACAACCTATCAGCCCCAGCATTTT.

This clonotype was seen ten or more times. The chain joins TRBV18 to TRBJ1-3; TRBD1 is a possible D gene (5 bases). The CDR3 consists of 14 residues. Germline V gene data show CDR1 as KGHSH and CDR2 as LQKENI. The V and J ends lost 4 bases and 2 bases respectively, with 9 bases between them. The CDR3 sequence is CASSRGEAGNTIYF. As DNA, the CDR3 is TGTGCCAGCTCACGAGGGGAGGCTGGAAACACCATATATTTT.

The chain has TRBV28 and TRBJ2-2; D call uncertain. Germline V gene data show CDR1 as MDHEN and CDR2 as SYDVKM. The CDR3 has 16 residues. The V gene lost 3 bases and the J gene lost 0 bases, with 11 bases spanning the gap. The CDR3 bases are TGTGCCAGCAGTTTTGAAGTCTTTTCGAACACCGGGGAGCTGTTTTTT. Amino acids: CASSFEVFSNTGELFF.

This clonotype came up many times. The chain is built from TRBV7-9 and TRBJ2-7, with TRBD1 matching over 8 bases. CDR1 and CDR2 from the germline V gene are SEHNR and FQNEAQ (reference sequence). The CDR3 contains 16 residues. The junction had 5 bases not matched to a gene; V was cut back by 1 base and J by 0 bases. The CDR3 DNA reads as TGTGCCAGCAGCTTAGTCCCCCAGGGGGCCTCCTACGAGCAGTACTTC. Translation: CASSLVPQGASYEQYF.

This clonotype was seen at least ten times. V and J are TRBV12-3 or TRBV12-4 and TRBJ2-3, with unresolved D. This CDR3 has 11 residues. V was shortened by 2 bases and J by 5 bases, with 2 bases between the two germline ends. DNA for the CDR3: TGTGCCAGCAGTTTAATAGATACGCAGTATTTT. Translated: CASSLIDTQYF.

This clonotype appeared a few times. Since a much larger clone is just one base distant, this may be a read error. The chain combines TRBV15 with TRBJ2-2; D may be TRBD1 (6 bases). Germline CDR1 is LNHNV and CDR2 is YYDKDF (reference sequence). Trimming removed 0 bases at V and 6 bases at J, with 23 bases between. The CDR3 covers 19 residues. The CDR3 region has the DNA TGTGCCACCAGCAGAGATGATTATAGGCAGGGGACCTGCGCCGGGGAGCTGTTTTTT. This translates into CATSRDDYRQGTCAGELFF.

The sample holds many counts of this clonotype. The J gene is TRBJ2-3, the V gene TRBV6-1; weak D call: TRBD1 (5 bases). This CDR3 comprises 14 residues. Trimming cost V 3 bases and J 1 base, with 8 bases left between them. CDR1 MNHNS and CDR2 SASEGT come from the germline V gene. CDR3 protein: CASSEGRGTDTQYF. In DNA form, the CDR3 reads TGTGCCAGCAGTGAGGGCAGGGGCACAGATACGCAGTATTTT.

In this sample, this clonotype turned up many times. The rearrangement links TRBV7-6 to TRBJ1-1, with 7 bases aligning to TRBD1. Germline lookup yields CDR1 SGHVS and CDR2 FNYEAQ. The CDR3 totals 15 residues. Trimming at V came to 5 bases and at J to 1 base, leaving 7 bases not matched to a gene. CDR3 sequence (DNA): TGTGCCAGCAGCACCCAACAGGGGACGAACACTGAAGCTTTCTTT. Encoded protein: CASSTQQGTNTEAFF.

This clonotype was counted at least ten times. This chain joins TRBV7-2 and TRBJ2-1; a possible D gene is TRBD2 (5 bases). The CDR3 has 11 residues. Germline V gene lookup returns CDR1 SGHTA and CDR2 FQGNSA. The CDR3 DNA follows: TGTTGCATAGAGGGATGGGGTGAGCAGTTCTTC. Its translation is CCIEGWGEQFF.

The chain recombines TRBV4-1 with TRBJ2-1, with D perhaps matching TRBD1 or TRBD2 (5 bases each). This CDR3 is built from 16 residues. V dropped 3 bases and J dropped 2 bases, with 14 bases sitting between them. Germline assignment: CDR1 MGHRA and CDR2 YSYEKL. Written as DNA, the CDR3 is TGCGCCAGCAGCCAGCCAGGGAGACAAACCTACAATGAGCAGTTCTTC. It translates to CASSQPGRQTYNEQFF.

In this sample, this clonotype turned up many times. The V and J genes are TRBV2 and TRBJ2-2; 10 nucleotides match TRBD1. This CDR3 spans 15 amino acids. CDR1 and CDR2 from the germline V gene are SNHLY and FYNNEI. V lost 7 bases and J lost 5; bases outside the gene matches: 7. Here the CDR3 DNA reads TGTGCCAGCAAACGACAGGGGGCGAGGACCGGGGAGCTGTTTTTT. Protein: CASKRQGARTGELFF. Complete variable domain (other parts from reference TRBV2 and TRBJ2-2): EPEVTQTPSHQVTQMGQEVILRCVPISNHLYFYWYRQILGQKVEFLVSFYNNEISEKSEIFDDQFSVERPDGSNFTLKIRSTKLEDSAMYFCASKRQGARTGELFFGEGSRLTVL.

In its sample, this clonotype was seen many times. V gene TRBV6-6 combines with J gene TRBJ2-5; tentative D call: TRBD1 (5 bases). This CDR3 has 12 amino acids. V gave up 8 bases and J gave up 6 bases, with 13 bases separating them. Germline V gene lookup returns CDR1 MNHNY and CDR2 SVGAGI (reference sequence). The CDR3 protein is CASCQGTQTQYF. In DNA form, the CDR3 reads TGTGCCAGCTGTCAGGGTACGCAGACCCAGTACTTC.

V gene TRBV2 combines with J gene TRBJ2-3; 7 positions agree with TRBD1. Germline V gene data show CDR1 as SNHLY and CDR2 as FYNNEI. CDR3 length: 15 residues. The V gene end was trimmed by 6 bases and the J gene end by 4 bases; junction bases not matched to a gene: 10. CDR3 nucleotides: TGTGCCAGCAGGAGACAGGGATCCCGGTCAGATACGCAGTATTTT. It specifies CASRRQGSRSDTQYF.

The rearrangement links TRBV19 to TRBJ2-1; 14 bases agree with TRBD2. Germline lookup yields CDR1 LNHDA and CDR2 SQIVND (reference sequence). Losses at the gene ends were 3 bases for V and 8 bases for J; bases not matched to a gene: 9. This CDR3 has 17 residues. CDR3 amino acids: CASSITGTSGGGHEQFF. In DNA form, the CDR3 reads TGTGCCAGTAGTATTACCGGGACTAGCGGGGGTGGCCATGAGCAGTTCTTC.

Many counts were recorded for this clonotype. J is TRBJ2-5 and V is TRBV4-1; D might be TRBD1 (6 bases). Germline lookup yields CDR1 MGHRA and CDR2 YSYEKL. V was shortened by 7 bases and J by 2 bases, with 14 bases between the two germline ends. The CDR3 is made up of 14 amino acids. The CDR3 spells CASKLTDRQETQYF. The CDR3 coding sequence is TGCGCCAGCAAACTGACGGACAGACAAGAGACCCAGTACTTC.

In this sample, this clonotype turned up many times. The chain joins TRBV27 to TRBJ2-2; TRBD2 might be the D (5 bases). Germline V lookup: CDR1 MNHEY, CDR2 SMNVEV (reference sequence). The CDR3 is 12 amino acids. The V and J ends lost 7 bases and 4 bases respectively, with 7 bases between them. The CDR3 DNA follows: TGTGCCAGCACCGGGATCACCGGGGAGCTGTTTTTT. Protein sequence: CASTGITGELFF.

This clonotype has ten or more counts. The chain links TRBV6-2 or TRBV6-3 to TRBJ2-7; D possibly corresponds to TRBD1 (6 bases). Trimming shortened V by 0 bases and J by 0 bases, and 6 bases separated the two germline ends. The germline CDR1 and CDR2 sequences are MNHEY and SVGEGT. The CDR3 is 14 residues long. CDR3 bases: TGTGCCAGCAGTTACTCGGACAGCTCCTACGAGCAGTACTTC. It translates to CASSYSDSSYEQYF.

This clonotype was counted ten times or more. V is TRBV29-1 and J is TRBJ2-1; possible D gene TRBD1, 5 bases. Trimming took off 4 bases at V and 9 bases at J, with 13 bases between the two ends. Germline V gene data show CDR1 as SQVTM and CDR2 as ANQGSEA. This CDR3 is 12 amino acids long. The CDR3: CSVVTAGREQFF. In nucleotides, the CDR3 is TGCAGCGTTGTAACGGCAGGGCGTGAGCAGTTCTTC.

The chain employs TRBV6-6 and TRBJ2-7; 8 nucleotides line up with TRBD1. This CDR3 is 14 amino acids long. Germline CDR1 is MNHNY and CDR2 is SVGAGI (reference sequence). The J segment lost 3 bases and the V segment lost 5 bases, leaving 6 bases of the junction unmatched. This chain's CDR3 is CASSRRDRYYEQYF. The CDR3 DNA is TGTGCCAGCAGTCGCCGGGACAGGTACTACGAGCAGTACTTC.

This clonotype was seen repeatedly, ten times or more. CDR3 amino acids: CASSPGTGGPYYGYTF. CDR3 bases: TGTGCCAGCAGTCCGGGGACAGGAGGGCCATACTATGGCTACACCTTC. The chain is built from TRBV6-5 and TRBJ1-2; 8 positions match TRBD1. Germline CDR1 and CDR2: MNHEY and SVGAGI. The trim removed 5 bases at V and 3 bases at J, leaving 11 bases unmatched. The CDR3 length is 16 residues.

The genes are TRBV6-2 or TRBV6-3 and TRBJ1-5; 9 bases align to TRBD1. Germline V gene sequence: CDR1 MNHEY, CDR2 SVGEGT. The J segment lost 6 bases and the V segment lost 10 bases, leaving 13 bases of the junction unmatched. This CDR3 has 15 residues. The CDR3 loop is CATGRGQGLPQPQHF. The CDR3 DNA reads TGTGCCACGGGCAGGGGACAGGGATTACCTCAGCCCCAGCATTTT.

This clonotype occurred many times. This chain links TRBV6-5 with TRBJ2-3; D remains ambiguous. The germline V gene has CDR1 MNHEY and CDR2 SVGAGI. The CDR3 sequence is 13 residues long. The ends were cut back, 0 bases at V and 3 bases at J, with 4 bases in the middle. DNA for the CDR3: TGTGCCAGCAGTTACTCGCCTACAGATACGCAGTATTTT. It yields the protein CASSYSPTDTQYF.

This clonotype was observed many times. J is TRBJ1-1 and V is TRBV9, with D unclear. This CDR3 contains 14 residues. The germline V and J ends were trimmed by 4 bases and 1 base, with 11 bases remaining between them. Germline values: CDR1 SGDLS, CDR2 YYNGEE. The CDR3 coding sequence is TGTGCCAGCAGCCTAGAATTTGGGAACACTGAAGCTTTCTTT. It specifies CASSLEFGNTEAFF.

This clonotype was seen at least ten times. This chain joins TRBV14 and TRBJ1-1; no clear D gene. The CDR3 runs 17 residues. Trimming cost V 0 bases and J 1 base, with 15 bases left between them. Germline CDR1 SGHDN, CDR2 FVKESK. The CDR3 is CASSQELVWGKNTEAFF. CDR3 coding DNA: TGTGCCAGCAGCCAAGAGCTAGTCTGGGGAAAGAACACTGAAGCTTTCTTT.